This paragraph reports one T cell receptor beta chain. The data stem from a study of blood T cell repertoires in COVID-19. Study summary: Nucleic acid was either cDNA or gDNA, and it came from T cells, B-cell-depleted T cells, or PBMCs.

Germline V CDR1 and CDR2: GTSNPN, SVGIG (reference sequence). Trimming left V 4 bases short and J 1 base short, with 9 bases between. The CDR3 is 13 amino acids. Sequencing was performed with immunoSEQ multiplex PCR; in TCRdb, only in-frame clones are kept and a portion is missing. The sample carries about 270,000 clones, around 86% recorded once. Input material: peripheral blood. The chain links TRBV30 to TRBJ2-3; the D gene is possibly TRBD2 (5 bases). The source of this sequence is a man aged 40-55 years with active or convalescent COVID-19. In DNA, the CDR3 is TGTGCCTGGACGACGCGGGGCACAGATACGCAGTATTTT. This translates into CAWTTRGTDTQYF.